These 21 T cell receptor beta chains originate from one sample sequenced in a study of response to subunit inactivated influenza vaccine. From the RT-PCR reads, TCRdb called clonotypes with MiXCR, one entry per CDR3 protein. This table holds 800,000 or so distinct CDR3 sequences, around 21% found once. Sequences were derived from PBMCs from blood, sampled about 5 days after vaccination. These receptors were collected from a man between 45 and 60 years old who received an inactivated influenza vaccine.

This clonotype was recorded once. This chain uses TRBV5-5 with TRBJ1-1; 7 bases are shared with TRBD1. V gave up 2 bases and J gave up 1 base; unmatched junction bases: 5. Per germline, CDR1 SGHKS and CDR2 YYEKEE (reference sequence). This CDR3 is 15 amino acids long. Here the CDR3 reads CASSLPGTANTEAFF. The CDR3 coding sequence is TGTGCCAGCAGCTTACCTGGGACAGCGAACACTGAAGCTTTCTTT. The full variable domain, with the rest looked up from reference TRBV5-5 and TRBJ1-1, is DAGVTQSPTHLIKTRGQQVTLRCSPISGHKSVSWYQQVLGQGPQFIFQYYEKEERGRGNFPDRFSARQFPNYSSELNVNALLLGDSALYLCASSLPGTANTEAFFGQGTRLTVV.

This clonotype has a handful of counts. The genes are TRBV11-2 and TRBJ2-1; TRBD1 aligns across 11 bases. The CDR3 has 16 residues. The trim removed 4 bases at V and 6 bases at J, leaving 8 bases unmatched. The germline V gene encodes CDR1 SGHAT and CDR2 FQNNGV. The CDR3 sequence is CASSSHRDRGVNEQFF. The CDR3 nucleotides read TGTGCCAGCAGCTCCCACCGGGACAGGGGGGTCAATGAGCAGTTCTTC.

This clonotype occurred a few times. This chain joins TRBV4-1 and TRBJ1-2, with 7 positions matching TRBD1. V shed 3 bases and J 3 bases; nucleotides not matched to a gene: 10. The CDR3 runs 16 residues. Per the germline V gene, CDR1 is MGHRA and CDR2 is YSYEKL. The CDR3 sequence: CASSQQQGFSHYGYTF. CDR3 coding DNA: TGCGCCAGCAGCCAGCAACAGGGGTTTTCGCACTATGGCTACACCTTC.

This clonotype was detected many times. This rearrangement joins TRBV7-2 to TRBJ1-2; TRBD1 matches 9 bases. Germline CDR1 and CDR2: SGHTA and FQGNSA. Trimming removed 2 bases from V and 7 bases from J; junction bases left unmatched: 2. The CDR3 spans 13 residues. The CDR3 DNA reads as TGTGCCAGCAGCTTAACAGGGGGCTCTGGCTACACCTTC. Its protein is CASSLTGGSGYTF.

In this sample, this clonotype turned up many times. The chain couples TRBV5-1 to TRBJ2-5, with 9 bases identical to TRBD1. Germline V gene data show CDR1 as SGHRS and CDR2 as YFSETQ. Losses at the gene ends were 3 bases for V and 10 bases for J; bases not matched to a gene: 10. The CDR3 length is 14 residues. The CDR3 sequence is CASSSRVDRGSQYF. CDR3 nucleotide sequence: TGCGCCAGCAGCTCCAGGGTAGACAGGGGGAGCCAGTACTTC.

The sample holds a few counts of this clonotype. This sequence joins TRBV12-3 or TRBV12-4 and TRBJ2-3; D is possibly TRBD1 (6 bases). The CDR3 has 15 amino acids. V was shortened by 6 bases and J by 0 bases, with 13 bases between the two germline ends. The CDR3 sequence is CASSSGQTSTDTQYF. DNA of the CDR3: TGTGCCAGCAGCTCAGGACAGACTAGCACAGATACGCAGTATTTT.

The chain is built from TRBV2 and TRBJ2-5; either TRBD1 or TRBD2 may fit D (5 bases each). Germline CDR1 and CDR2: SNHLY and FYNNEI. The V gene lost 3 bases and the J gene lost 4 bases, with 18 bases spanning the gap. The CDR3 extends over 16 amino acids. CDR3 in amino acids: CASSDGAGWSPETQYF. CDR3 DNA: TGTGCCAGCAGTGACGGGGCAGGGTGGTCGCCAGAGACCCAGTACTTC.

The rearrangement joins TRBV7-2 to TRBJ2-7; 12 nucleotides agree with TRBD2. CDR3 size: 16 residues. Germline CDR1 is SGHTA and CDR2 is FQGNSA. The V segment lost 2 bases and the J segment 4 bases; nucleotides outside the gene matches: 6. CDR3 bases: TGTGCCAGCAGCTTACCGGGGACTAGCGGGCTATACGAGCAGTACTTC. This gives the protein CASSLPGTSGLYEQYF. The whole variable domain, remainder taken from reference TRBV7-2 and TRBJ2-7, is GAGVSQSPSNKVTEKGKDVELRCDPISGHTALYWYRQSLGQGLEFLIYFQGNSAPDKSGLPSDRFSAERTGGSVSTLTIQRTQQEDSAVYLCASSLPGTSGLYEQYFGPGTRLTVT.

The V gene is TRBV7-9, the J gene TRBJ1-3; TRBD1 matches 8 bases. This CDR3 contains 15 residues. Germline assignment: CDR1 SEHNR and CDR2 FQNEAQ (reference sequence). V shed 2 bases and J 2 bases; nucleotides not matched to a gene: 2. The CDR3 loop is CASSLPGQAGNTIYF. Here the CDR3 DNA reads TGTGCCAGCAGCTTACCGGGACAGGCTGGAAACACCATATATTTT.

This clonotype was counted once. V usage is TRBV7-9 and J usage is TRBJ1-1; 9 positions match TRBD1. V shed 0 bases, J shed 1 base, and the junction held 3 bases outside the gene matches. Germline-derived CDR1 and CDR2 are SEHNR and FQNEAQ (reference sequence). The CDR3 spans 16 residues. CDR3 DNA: TGTGCCAGCAGCTTAGCGGGGGGACAGGGGAACACTGAAGCTTTCTTT. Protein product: CASSLAGGQGNTEAFF.

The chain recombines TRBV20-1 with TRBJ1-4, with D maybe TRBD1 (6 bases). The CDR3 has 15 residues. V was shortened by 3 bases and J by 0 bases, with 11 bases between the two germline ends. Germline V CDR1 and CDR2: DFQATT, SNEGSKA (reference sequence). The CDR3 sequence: CSARRTGSTNEKLFF. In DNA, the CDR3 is TGCAGTGCTAGGCGTACAGGGTCAACTAATGAAAAACTGTTTTTT.

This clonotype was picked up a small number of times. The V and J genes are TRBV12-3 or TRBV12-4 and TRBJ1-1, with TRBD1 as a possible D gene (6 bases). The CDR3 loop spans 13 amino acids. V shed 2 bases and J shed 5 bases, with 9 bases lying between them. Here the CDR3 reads CASSLHRVTEAFF. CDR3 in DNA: TGTGCCAGCAGTTTACACAGGGTGACTGAAGCTTTCTTT.

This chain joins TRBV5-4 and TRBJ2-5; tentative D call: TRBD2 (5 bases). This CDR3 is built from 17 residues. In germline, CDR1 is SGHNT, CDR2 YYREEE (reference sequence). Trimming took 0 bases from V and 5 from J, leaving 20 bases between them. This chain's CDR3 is CASSLGPGTGFRETQYF. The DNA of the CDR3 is TGTGCCAGCAGCTTGGGGCCGGGAACTGGATTCAGGGAGACCCAGTACTTC.

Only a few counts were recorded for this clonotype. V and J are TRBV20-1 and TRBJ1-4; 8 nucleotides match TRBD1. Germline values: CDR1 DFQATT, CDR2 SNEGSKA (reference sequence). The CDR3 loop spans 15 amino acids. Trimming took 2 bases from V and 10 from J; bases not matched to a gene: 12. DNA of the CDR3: TGCAGTGCTAGACACCTTAGGACAGGGATGGGAAAACTGTTTTTT. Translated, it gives CSARHLRTGMGKLFF.

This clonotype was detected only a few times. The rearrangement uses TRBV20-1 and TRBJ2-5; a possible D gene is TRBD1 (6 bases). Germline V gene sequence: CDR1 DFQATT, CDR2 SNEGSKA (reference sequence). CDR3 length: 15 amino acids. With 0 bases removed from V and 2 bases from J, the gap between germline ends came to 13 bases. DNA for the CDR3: TGCAGTGCTAGAGAACCGGGACAACCACAAGAGACCCAGTACTTC. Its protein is CSAREPGQPQETQYF.

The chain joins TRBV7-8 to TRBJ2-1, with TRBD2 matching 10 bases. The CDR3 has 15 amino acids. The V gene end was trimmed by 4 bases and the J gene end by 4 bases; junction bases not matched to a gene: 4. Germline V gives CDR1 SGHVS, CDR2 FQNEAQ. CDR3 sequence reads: CASSSGLAYYNEQFF. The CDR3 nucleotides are TGTGCCAGCAGCTCGGGACTAGCGTATTACAATGAGCAGTTCTTC.

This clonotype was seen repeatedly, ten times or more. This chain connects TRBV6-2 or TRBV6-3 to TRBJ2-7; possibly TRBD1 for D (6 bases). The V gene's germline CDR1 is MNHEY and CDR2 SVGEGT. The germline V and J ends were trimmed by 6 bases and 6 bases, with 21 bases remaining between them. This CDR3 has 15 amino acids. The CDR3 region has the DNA TGTGCCAGCAGAGAGCCGGGACAAGGTCTTCTCGAGCAGTACTTC. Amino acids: CASREPGQGLLEQYF.

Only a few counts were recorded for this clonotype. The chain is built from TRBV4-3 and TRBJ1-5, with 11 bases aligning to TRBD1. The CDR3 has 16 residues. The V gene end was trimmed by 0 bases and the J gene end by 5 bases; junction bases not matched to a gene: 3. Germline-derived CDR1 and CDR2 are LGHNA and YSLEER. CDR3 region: CASSQDLDRGHQPQHF. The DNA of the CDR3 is TGCGCCAGCAGCCAAGATTTGGACAGGGGGCATCAGCCCCAGCATTTT.

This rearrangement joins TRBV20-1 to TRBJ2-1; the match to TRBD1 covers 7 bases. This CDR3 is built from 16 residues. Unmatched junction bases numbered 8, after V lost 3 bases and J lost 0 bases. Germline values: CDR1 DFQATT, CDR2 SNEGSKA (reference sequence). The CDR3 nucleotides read TGCAGTGCTAGTATTTCTAGGGGGCGCTCCTACAATGAGCAGTTCTTC. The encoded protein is CSASISRGRSYNEQFF.

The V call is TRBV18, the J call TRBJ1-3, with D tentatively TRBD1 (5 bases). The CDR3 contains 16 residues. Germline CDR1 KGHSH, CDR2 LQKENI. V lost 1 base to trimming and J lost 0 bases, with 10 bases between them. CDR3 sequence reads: CASSPQGLNSGNTIYF. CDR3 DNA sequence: TGTGCCAGCTCACCACAGGGACTGAACTCTGGAAACACCATATATTTT.

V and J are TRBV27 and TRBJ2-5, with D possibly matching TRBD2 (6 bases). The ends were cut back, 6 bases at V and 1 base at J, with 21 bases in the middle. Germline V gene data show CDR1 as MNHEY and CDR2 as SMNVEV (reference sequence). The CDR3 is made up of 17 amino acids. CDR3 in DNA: TGTGCCAGCAGCTTACGAAGGACCGGCGGGATCCAAGAGACCCAGTACTTC. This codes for CASSLRRTGGIQETQYF.